Each of the 29 T cell receptor beta chains below was sequenced from the same sample in a study of persistence of HIV-infected CD4 T cells. The immunoSEQ assay was version 4, run in survey mode. Only in-frame clones appear in the TCRdb table, and some are missing; sequencing was by immunoSEQ multiplex PCR. Of 45,000 or so clones listed, around 89% were seen once; the top ten hold roughly 0.44%. This nonspecific control used anti-CD3/anti-CD28 bead stimulation of CD4+ T cells. Sorting of responding CD4+ T cells relied on upregulated CD40 ligand together with CD69. These receptors' antigens are unknown. The sequenced sample was CD4+ T cells sorted from PBMCs after roughly 18-hour stimulation, obtained from a patient who received antiretroviral therapy. Receptors were obtained from an adult woman with HIV who was CMV-seropositive.

As for this clone: An end of the junction differs from the germline gene, which may be a read error. This chain connects TRBV4-1 to TRBJ2-2; 7 nucleotides line up with TRBD1. This CDR3 has 16 residues. The germline CDR1 and CDR2 sequences are MGHRA and YSYEKL. The CDR3 DNA reads as TGCGCCAGCAGCCAAGACCGGGACAGTGAACACCGGGGAGCTGTTTTT. Its translation is CASSQDRDSEHRGAVF.

This chain connects TRBV29-1 to TRBJ1-2; D might be TRBD1 (6 bases). The length of the CDR3 is 13 residues. The germline V gene has CDR1 SQVTM and CDR2 ANQGSEA. Between the trimmed V and J ends, which lost 6 bases and 0 bases, there was a span of 11 bases. CDR3 amino acids: CSVQTGSNYGYTF. CDR3 DNA: TGCAGCGTCCAGACAGGTTCTAACTATGGCTACACCTTC.

The J gene is TRBJ1-3, the V gene TRBV7-9; D not resolved. The CDR3 is 14 amino acids. Germline-derived CDR1 and CDR2 are SEHNR and FQNEAQ (reference sequence). The V gene lost 9 bases and the J gene lost 0 bases, with 12 bases spanning the gap. CDR3 residues: CARTAVGSGNTIYF. CDR3 nucleotide sequence: TGTGCCAGAACCGCGGTCGGCTCTGGAAACACCATATATTTT.

This sequence joins TRBV7-6 and TRBJ2-5; maybe TRBD1 (7 bases). Germline V lookup: CDR1 SGHVS, CDR2 FNYEAQ. V gave up 5 bases and J gave up 2 bases, with 18 bases separating them. The CDR3 extends over 16 amino acids. The CDR3: CASSPQGGGYQETQYF. In DNA form, the CDR3 reads TGTGCCAGCAGCCCGCAGGGGGGAGGATATCAAGAGACCCAGTACTTC.

The chain is built from TRBV5-8 and TRBJ1-5; 7 nucleotides agree with TRBD1. This CDR3 contains 14 residues. The germline gives CDR1 SGHTS, CDR2 YDEGEE. V lost 2 bases, J lost 10 bases, and 9 bases stayed unmatched. The DNA of the CDR3 is TGTGCCAGCAGCTTCGGACAGGCGGGGGATCCCCAGCATTTT. It is translated as CASSFGQAGDPQHF.

V and J are TRBV2 and TRBJ2-2, with 9 bases lining up with TRBD1. Germline loops: CDR1 SNHLY, CDR2 FYNNEI. V was pared by 7 bases and J by 1 base, with 7 bases of the junction left unmatched. This CDR3 has 16 amino acids. The CDR3 region is CASKGQGLRNTGELFF. For the CDR3, the DNA is TGTGCCAGCAAGGGACAGGGCCTCCGGAACACCGGGGAGCTGTTTTTT.

The chain carries TRBV6-5 and TRBJ2-1; maybe TRBD1 (5 bases). Germline lookup yields CDR1 MNHEY and CDR2 SVGAGI. The CDR3 loop spans 14 amino acids. V gave up 7 bases and J gave up 6 bases, with 16 bases separating them. The CDR3 coding sequence is TGTGCCAGCACTCTAATGATTCAGGGCAATGAGCAGTTCTTC. Translating it yields CASTLMIQGNEQFF.

The chain carries TRBV30 and TRBJ1-2; the match to TRBD1 covers 7 bases. The germline V gene encodes CDR1 GTSNPN and CDR2 SVGIG (reference sequence). V lost 5 bases to trimming and J lost 4 bases; unmatched junction nucleotides: 13. The CDR3 is made up of 15 amino acids. Here the CDR3 DNA reads TGTGCCTGGGAGGGGACAGTAGGTGGTGGCTATGGCTACACCTTC. This codes for CAWEGTVGGGYGYTF.

The genes are TRBV2 and TRBJ2-5; 7 bases match TRBD2. Germline CDR1 SNHLY, CDR2 FYNNEI. CDR3 size: 15 residues. V was clipped by 7 bases and J by 4 bases; unmatched bases: 12. The DNA of the CDR3 is TGTGCCAGCAATGGGGTTAGCGGGCTGGGAGAGACCCAGTACTTC. Its protein is CASNGVSGLGETQYF.

The V gene is TRBV19, the J gene TRBJ1-4; D call uncertain. There are 13 residues in the CDR3. In germline, CDR1 is LNHDA, CDR2 SQIVND (reference sequence). The CDR3 sequence is CASGLAGSEKLFF. For the CDR3, the DNA is TGTGCTTCTGGTTTGGCGGGGTCGGAAAAACTGTTTTTT.

This clone has only one observation. Germline is not matched at one junction end, which may reflect a read error. The same CDR3 is also encoded by other DNA sequences in this sample. This chain uses TRBV5-1 with TRBJ2-2; D unresolved. The germline V gene encodes CDR1 SGHRS and CDR2 YFSETQ. There are 15 residues in the CDR3. In nucleotides, the CDR3 is TGCGCTAGCAGCCTTGACCCTTCTGGTAAAGGGGAGCTGTTTTTT. This encodes CASSLDPSGKGELFF.

The chain has TRBV9 and TRBJ2-1, with TRBD2 identical over 9 bases. Germline V gives CDR1 SGDLS, CDR2 YYNGEE. V shed 4 bases, J shed 8 bases, and the junction held 13 bases outside the gene matches. The CDR3 runs 16 residues. CDR3 sequence: CASSPQRSGGGYEQFF. In DNA form, the CDR3 reads TGTGCCAGCAGCCCCCAGCGTAGCGGGGGTGGATATGAGCAGTTCTTC.

The chain links TRBV30 to TRBJ1-1; no firm D call. Germline lookup yields CDR1 GTSNPN and CDR2 SVGIG (reference sequence). The CDR3 contains 11 residues. V lost 4 bases to trimming and J lost 1 base, with 4 bases between them. The CDR3 is CAWTWNTEAFF. The CDR3 coding sequence is TGTGCCTGGACCTGGAACACTGAAGCTTTCTTT.

The V and J genes are TRBV5-6 and TRBJ1-1; 8 bases align to TRBD1. CDR1 and CDR2 (germline): SGHDT, YYEEEE. With 3 bases clipped from V and 1 base from J, the junction kept 14 bases outside the gene matches. This CDR3 has 18 amino acids. Here the CDR3 reads CASSSGDGTGAWNTEAFF. Written as DNA, the CDR3 is TGTGCCAGCAGCTCGGGGGACGGGACAGGTGCATGGAACACTGAAGCTTTCTTT.

This clone was observed once. The V call is TRBV2, the J call TRBJ1-1; 7 bases are a match to TRBD1. The CDR3 totals 17 residues. The J segment lost 2 bases and the V segment lost 1 base, leaving 10 bases of the junction unmatched. Germline V gene lookup returns CDR1 SNHLY and CDR2 FYNNEI. CDR3 DNA sequence: TGTGCCAGCAGTGAAGGCGCCAGGGGGATAGGTAACACTGAAGCTTTCTTT. Its translation: CASSEGARGIGNTEAFF. Drawing the rest from reference TRBV2 and TRBJ1-1, the complete variable domain is EPEVTQTPSHQVTQMGQEVILRCVPISNHLYFYWYRQILGQKVEFLVSFYNNEISEKSEIFDDQFSVERPDGSNFTLKIRSTKLEDSAMYFCASSEGARGIGNTEAFFGQGTRLTVV.

V gene TRBV10-1 combines with J gene TRBJ2-3; D tentatively fits TRBD1 or TRBD2 (6 bases each). The CDR3 runs to 15 residues. Trimming took 5 bases from V and 2 from J, leaving 14 bases between them. Germline-derived CDR1 and CDR2 are WNHNN and SYGVQD (reference sequence). This CDR3 reads CASSLGGPLTDTQYF. CDR3 coding DNA: TGCGCCAGCAGTCTCGGGGGCCCCCTCACAGATACGCAGTATTTT.

The chain is built from TRBV10-3 and TRBJ1-1, with D hard to call. The CDR3 is made up of 12 amino acids. From germline, CDR1 is ENHRY and CDR2 SYGVKD. V was trimmed by 3 bases and J by 8 bases, leaving 10 bases between them. The CDR3 DNA reads as TGTGCCATCAGTGATATAGGGTCAGAAGCTTTCTTT. It encodes CAISDIGSEAFF.

The V and J genes are TRBV9 and TRBJ1-2; perhaps TRBD1 as D (5 bases). Trimming removed 4 bases from V and 0 bases from J, with 16 bases in between. The CDR3 is 16 residues long. Germline V gives CDR1 SGDLS, CDR2 YYNGEE. Here the CDR3 reads CASSFSSGRANYGYTF. The CDR3 DNA reads as TGTGCCAGCAGCTTTTCGAGTGGCAGGGCTAACTATGGCTACACCTTC.

This sequence joins TRBV21-1 and TRBJ2-7. TRBV21-1 is flagged as a pseudogene. The CDR3 is made up of 16 amino acids. The CDR3 DNA is TGTGCCAGCAGCCCCAGAGGGGTCCCGTTCTCCTACGAGCAGTACGTC. Translated, it gives CASSPRGVPFSYEQYV.

This chain links TRBV7-2 with TRBJ2-7; TRBD1 matches 9 bases. V lost 4 bases and J lost 3; bases outside the gene matches: 4. This CDR3 has 14 amino acids. CDR1 is SGHTA, CDR2 FQGNSA, per germline. The chain's CDR3 is CASSSWDRVYEQYF. As DNA, the CDR3 is TGTGCCAGCAGCTCATGGGACAGGGTCTACGAGCAGTACTTC.

The table lists this clone with a count of one. This chain links TRBV2 with TRBJ2-7; D is uncertain. Germline-derived CDR1 and CDR2 are SNHLY and FYNNEI. The CDR3 consists of 11 residues. V gave up 7 bases and J gave up 2 bases, with 6 bases separating them. In DNA form, the CDR3 reads TGTGCCAGCACCGTAGCCTACGAGCAGTACGTC. Its translation: CASTVAYEQYV.

This chain uses TRBV18 with TRBJ2-2; a possible D gene is TRBD2 (6 bases). Germline CDR1 reads KGHSH; CDR2 reads LQKENI. Deletions cut 6 bases from V and 5 bases from J, with 13 bases between. The CDR3 spans 14 residues. The CDR3 DNA is TGTGCCAGCTCCCCTTTTGGGGGGACCGGGGAGCTGTTTTTT. Its protein is CASSPFGGTGELFF.

This rearrangement joins TRBV19 to TRBJ1-1; TRBD1 might be the D (6 bases). The CDR3 has 14 amino acids. V gave up 7 bases and J gave up 4 bases, with 16 bases separating them. Per germline, CDR1 LNHDA and CDR2 SQIVND (reference sequence). The CDR3 protein is CASKPHREPTEAFF. CDR3 DNA: TGTGCCAGTAAACCTCACAGGGAGCCCACTGAAGCTTTCTTT.

This chain connects TRBV5-1 to TRBJ2-1; 7 bases fit TRBD1. Germline V gene lookup returns CDR1 SGHRS and CDR2 YFSETQ. Trimming cost V 6 bases and J 0 bases; bases outside gene matches: 6. This CDR3 contains 15 residues. For the CDR3, the DNA is TGCGCCAGCAAGGCGAACAGGGGCTCCTACAATGAGCAGTTCTTC. Amino acid sequence: CASKANRGSYNEQFF.

The CDR3 DNA reads as TGTGCCAGCAGCTATTTGGGAAATGAGCAGTTCTTC. This sequence encodes CASSYLGNEQFF. The rearrangement uses TRBV3-1 (or the pseudogene TRBV3-2) and TRBJ2-1; D ambiguous. Between the trimmed V and J ends, which lost 5 bases and 7 bases, there was a span of 9 bases. The CDR3 runs 12 residues. The V gene's germline CDR1 is LGHDT and CDR2 YNNKEL (reference sequence).

The J gene is TRBJ1-5, the V gene TRBV10-3; 7 bases are a match to TRBD1. V lost 0 bases, J lost 2 bases, and 4 bases stayed unmatched. The V gene's germline CDR1 is ENHRY and CDR2 SYGVKD. The CDR3 loop spans 16 amino acids. The CDR3 sequence: CAISESLTGGNQPQHF. The CDR3, as DNA: TGTGCCATCAGTGAGTCGCTTACAGGGGGCAATCAGCCCCAGCATTTT.

CDR3 nucleotides: TGCAGTTCTATATCGAACAGGGGGACAGATACGCAGTATTTT. Protein: CSSISNRGTDTQYF. The V call is TRBV29-1, the J call TRBJ2-3, with 8 bases identical to TRBD1. The V gene's germline CDR1 is SQVTM and CDR2 ANQGSEA. CDR3 size: 14 residues.

The chain links TRBV3-1 (or the pseudogene TRBV3-2) to TRBJ1-2; D is ambiguous. V gave up 2 bases and J gave up 8 bases, with 15 bases separating them. The CDR3 spans 14 residues. Germline assignment: CDR1 LGHDT and CDR2 YNNKEL (reference sequence). The CDR3, as DNA: TGTGCCAGCAGCCAATTCTTGGAAACCGGCGGCTACACCTTC. Protein: CASSQFLETGGYTF.

This rearrangement joins TRBV6-4 to TRBJ2-1, with 13 bases fitting TRBD2. This CDR3 is built from 19 residues. Germline CDR1 MRHNA, CDR2 SNTAGT. The ends lost 4 bases at V and 0 bases at J; junction bases unmatched: 9. This chain's CDR3 is CASSASGTSGASSYNEQFF. The CDR3 DNA reads TGTGCCAGCAGTGCCTCTGGGACTAGCGGGGCTAGCTCCTACAATGAGCAGTTCTTC.